This entry concerns a single TCR beta chain. What it binds is not known. These data come from a study of identifying expanded T cells in peripheral blood. Study findings and constraints: Clone count variance between roughly 2-week samples rose with total template count.

The table came from immunoSEQ multiplex PCR; TCRdb's copy has only in-frame clones and leaves some out. The table shows about 81,000 clones, with about four fifths occurring only once. Trimming removed 3 bases from V and 1 base from J, with 13 bases in between. Germline CDR1 and CDR2: MDHEN and SYDVKM. The CDR3 sequence is 15 residues long. The chain has TRBV28 and TRBJ2-7; D might be TRBD1 (6 bases). The sequence came from a person aged 18 to 75 in good health. The sample comprised blood. The CDR3 is CASSLTGASSYEQYF. The CDR3, as DNA: TGTGCCAGCAGTTTGACAGGCGCCTCTTCCTACGAGCAGTACTTC. Full variable domain (remainder filled in from reference TRBV28 and TRBJ2-7): DVKVTQSSRYLVKRTGEKVFLECVQDMDHENMFWYRQDPGLGLRLIYFSYDVKMKEKGDIPEGYSVSREKKERFSLILESASTNQTSMYLCASSLTGASSYEQYFGPGTRLTVT.